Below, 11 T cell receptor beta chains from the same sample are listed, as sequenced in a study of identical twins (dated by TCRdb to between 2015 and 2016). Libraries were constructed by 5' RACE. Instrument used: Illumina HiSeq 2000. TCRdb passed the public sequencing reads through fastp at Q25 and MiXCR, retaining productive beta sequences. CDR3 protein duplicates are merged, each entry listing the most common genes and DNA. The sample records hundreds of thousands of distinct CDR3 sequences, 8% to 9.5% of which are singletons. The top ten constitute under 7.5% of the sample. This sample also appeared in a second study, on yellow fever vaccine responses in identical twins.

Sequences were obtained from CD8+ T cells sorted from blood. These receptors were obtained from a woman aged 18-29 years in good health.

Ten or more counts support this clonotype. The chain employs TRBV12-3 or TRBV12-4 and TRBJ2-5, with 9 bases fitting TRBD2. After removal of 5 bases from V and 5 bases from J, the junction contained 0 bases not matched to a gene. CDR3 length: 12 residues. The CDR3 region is CASSSGRETQYF. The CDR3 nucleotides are TGTGCCAGCAGTAGCGGGAGGGAGACCCAGTACTTC.

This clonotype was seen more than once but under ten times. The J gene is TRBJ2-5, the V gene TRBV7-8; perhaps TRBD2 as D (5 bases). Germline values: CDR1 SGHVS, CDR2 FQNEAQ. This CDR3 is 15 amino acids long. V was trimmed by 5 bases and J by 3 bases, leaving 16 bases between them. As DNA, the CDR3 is TGTGCCAGCAGCCTCCCCGGGCGGGCAGAAGAGACCCAGTACTTC. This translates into CASSLPGRAEETQYF.

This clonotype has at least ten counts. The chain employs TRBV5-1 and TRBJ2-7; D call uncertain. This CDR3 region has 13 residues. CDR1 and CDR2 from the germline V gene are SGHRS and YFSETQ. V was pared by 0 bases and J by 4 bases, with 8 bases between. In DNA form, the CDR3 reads TGCGCCAGCAGCTTGGATCTTCTATACGAGCAGTACTTC. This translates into CASSLDLLYEQYF.

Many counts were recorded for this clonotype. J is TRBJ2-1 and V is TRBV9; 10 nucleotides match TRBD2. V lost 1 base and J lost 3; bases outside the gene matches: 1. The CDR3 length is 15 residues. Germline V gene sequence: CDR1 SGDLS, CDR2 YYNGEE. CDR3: CASSVWTSGYNEQFF. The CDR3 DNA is TGTGCCAGCAGCGTATGGACTAGCGGCTACAATGAGCAGTTCTTC. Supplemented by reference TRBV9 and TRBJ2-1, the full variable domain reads DSGVTQTPKHLITATGQRVTLRCSPRSGDLSVYWYQQSLDQGLQFLIQYYNGEERAKGNILERFSAQQFPDLHSELNLSSLELGDSALYFCASSVWTSGYNEQFFGPGTRLTVL.

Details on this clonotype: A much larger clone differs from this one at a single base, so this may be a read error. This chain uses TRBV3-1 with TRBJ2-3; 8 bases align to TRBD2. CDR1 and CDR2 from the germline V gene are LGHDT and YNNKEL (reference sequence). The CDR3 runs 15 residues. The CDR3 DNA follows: TGTGCCACCAGCCAAGAGTCTCGCGGGAGGGATACGCAGTATTTT. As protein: CATSQESRGRDTQYF.

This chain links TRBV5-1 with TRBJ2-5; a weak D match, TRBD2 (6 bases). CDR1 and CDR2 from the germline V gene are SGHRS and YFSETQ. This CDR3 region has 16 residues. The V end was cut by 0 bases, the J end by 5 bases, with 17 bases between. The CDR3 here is CASSLDKTRLHETQYF. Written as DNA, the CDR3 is TGCGCCAGCAGCTTGGATAAGACTAGACTTCATGAGACCCAGTACTTC.

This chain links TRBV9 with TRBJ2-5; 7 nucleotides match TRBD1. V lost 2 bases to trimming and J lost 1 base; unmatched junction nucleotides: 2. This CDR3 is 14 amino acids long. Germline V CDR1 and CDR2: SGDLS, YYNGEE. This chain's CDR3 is CASSVDRVQETQYF. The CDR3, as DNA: TGTGCCAGCAGCGTCGACAGGGTCCAAGAGACCCAGTACTTC.

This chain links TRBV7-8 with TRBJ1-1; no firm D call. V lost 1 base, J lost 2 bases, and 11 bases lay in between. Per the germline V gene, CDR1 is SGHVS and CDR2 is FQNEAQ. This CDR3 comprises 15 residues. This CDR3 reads CASSLELSANTEAFF. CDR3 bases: TGTGCCAGCAGCTTAGAGTTGTCAGCCAACACTGAAGCTTTCTTT.

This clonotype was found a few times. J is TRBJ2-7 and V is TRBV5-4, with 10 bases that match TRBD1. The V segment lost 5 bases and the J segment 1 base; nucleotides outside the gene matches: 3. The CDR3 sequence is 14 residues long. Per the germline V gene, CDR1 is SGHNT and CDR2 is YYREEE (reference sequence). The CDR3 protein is CASRRDRGSYEQYF. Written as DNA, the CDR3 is TGTGCCAGCAGACGGGACAGGGGATCCTACGAGCAGTACTTC.

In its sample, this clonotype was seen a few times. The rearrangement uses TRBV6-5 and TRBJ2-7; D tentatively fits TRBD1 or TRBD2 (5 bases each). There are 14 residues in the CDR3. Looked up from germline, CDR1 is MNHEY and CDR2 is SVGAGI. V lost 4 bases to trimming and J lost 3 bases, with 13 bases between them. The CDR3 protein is CASSSGRLNYEQYF. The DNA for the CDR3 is TGTGCCAGCAGTTCGGGACGTTTAAACTACGAGCAGTACTTC.

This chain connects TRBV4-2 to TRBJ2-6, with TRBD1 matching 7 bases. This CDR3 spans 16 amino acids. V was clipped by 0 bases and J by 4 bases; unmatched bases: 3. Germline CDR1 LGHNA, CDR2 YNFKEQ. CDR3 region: CASSQDKGAGANVLTF. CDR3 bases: TGTGCCAGCAGCCAAGATAAGGGGGCCGGGGCCAACGTCCTGACTTTC.